This TCR beta chain is from a study of naive and memory T cell subsets. The study's findings and limits: TCR abundance followed a power law differing between naive and memory subsets. Possibly reflecting memory cells re-expressing CD45RA, a few larger clonotypes occurred in naive repertoires, especially CD8. Clonotypes are single alpha or beta chains, not paired receptors.

CDR3 length: 18 amino acids. Losses at the gene ends were 2 bases for V and 0 bases for J; bases not matched to a gene: 9. An equimolar mix of two oligonucleotides served as the beta constant-region primer for TRBC1 and TRBC2. Ligated cDNA was amplified by four rounds of PCR with nested alpha and beta constant-region primers and SP2. TCRdb reprocessed the UMI-ligation and nested PCR reads via MiXCR and lists one record per CDR3 protein. The sample has approximately 150,000 distinct CDR3 sequences, under 25% seen once. This clonotype was counted ten times or more. The antigen is not known. Sequenced: naive CD4+ T cells from blood. This sequence joins TRBV12-3 or TRBV12-4 and TRBJ2-4; the match to TRBD1 covers 8 bases. The clonotype comes from a human donor in good health. The CDR3 protein is CASSLKQGVQLAKNIQYF. The CDR3 nucleotides are TGTGCCAGCAGTTTAAAACAGGGGGTTCAACTAGCCAAAAACATTCAGTACTTC.